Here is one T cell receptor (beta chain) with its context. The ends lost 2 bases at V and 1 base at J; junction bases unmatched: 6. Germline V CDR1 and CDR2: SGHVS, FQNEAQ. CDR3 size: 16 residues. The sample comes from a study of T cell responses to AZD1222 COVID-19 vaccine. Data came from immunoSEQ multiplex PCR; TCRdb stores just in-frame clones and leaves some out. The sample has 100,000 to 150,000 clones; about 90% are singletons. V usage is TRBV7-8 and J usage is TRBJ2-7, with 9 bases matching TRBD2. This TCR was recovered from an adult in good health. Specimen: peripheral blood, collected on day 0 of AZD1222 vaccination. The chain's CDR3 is CASSLPTAGGSYEQYF. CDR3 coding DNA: TGTGCCAGCAGCTTACCGACAGCGGGAGGATCCTACGAGCAGTACTTC.